This T cell receptor beta chain stems from a study of blood T cell repertoires in COVID-19. The wider study: Sample material is recorded as cDNA or gDNA derived from T cells, B-cell-depleted T cells, or PBMCs.

Enrollees, about 18 to 95 years old, lived in fewer than 25 US areas. Repertoires were generated with immunoSEQ multiplex PCR, while TCRdb's copy carries only in-frame clones and drops some. The table has fewer than 250,000 clones, 83% seen once; the top ten hold around 4.6%. The receptor comes from a woman aged 50 to 60 who had been exposed to COVID-19. Specimen: PBMCs or T cells enriched from blood (not recorded which).

For the CDR3, the DNA is TGTGCCAGCAGCGAACAGGCCTTGAACACTGAAGCTTTCTTT. Protein product: CASSEQALNTEAFF. The V gene is TRBV9, the J gene TRBJ1-1; tentatively, D is TRBD1 (5 bases). Trimming removed 3 bases from V and 0 bases from J, with 9 bases in between. CDR1 is SGDLS, CDR2 YYNGEE, per germline. This CDR3 contains 14 residues.